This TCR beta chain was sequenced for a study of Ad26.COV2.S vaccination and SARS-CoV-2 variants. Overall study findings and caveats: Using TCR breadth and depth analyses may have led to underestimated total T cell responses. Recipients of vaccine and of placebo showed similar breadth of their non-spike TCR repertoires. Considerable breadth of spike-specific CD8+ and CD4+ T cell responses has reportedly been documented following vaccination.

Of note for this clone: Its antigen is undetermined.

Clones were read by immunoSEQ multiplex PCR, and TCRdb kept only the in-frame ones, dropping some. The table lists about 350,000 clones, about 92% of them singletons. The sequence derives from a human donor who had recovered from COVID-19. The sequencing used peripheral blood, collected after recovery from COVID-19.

DNA of the CDR3: TGTGCCAGCAGCTTAGATACGGGGGGATCCTACAATGAGCAGTTCTTC. It is translated as CASSLDTGGSYNEQFF. V usage is TRBV7-8 and J usage is TRBJ2-1; 7 bases match TRBD2. The CDR3 contains 16 residues. The J segment lost 1 base and the V segment lost 1 base, leaving 4 bases of the junction unmatched. The germline V gene has CDR1 SGHVS and CDR2 FQNEAQ.